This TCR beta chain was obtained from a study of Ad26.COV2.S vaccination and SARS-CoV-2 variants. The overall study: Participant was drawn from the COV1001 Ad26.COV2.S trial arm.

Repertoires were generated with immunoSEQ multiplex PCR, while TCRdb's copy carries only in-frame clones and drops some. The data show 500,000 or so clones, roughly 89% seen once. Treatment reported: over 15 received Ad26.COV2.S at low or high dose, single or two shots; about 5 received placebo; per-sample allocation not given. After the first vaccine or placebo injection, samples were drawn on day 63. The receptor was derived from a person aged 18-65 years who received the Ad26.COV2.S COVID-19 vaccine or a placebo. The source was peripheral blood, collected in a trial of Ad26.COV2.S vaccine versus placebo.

The CDR3 nucleotides are TGTGCCAGCAGTTTAAGCCCCTGGGAACGACATGAAGCTTTCTTT. It encodes CASSLSPWERHEAFF. This sequence joins TRBV27 and TRBJ1-1; no clear D. The germline gives CDR1 MNHEY, CDR2 SMNVEV (reference sequence). The CDR3 contains 15 residues. Trimming stripped 2 bases from V and 7 bases from J, with 17 bases between.